This TCR beta chain came from a study of blood T cell repertoires in COVID-19 (TCRdb year 2020). Context from the whole study: Collaborator samples came from the United States, Italy and Spain and covered acute and convalescent phases of COVID-19. The material from the prospective study consisted of cDNA or gDNA derived from T cells, B-cell-depleted T cells, or PBMCs. Deeply sampled blood TCRbeta repertoires from subjects exposed to, actively infected with, or recovered from COVID-19 were included in the dataset. A freely available public database, intended as a resource for researchers studying the immune response to SARS-CoV-2, is where the repertoires were released. Samples were obtained from the ongoing ImmuneRACE study (first 160 participants) and from over a thousand subjects provided by 6 global collaborators. Nearly every sample came with metadata listing a de-identified subject ID, COVID-19 status, age in years and sex. HLA class I and class II types, where available, came from metadata supplied by the sample provider rather than from assay-based typing.

Study-wide conclusions, independent of this receptor: The amount of clinical and demographic metadata varied by source and participant and was provided uncurated.

The immunoSEQ Assay, a bias-controlled multiplex PCR, was used to amplify TCRbeta CDR3 regions from genomic DNA. The published analysis was carried out like this. The number of nucleated cells in each sample was estimated by amplification of reference gene primers within the assay. To quantify the absolute abundance of each unique TCRbeta CDR3 rearrangement, sequence reads were collapsed and filtered. For each sample, productive Simpson clonality was calculated as the square root of Simpson's diversity index over productive rearrangements. Imported from immuneACCESS, the table was reduced by TCRdb to in-frame sequences with V and J called. These copies leave out some clones; in studies compared against another copy, an unresolved V gene accounts for under half, and the cause of the remainder is not known. V and J calls plus clone size are reproduced from that table; the DNA served to infer D and trimming. This sample gives 15,000 to 20,000 clones in total; roughly nine tenths of them show up just once. The top ten constitute around 24% of the sample.

A remark on this clone: Its antigen is currently not known. The sample holds no much larger clone one base away, and base qualities are not on file.

Taken from cysteine to phenylalanine, the CDR3 has 16 residues. Of the read, only the CDR3 DNA is kept; its 48 bases are in frame from base 1. V is pared back by 10 bases and J by 0 bases, with 19 bases lying between the germline termini. Looking up the germline V gene (reference sequence) yields CDR1 LNHDA and CDR2 SQIVND. Whole blood was collected in K2EDTA tubes by collaborating institutions according to the institutions' own protocols. For TCRbeta analysis, collaborator samples were shipped as frozen whole blood, as isolated PBMCs, or as DNA extracted from either sample type. The clonotype comes from a man aged 55-75 years with acute or convalescent COVID-19. The sequenced material came from peripheral blood. The receptor chain draws on TRBV19 and TRBJ1-3; matching of 5 bases hints at TRBD1 as the D gene. The CDR3 protein sequence reads: CATAMGHTNSGNTIYF. The sequence in DNA is TGTGCCACCGCGATGGGGCATACTAACTCTGGAAACACCATATATTTT.